This entry describes one TCR beta chain. The data were obtained in a study of control samples from healthy donors and cancer patients. Germline CDR1 and CDR2: MDHEN and SYDVKM. V was trimmed by 8 bases and J by 7 bases, leaving 8 bases between them. The CDR3 contains 11 residues. The data were produced by immunoSEQ multiplex PCR, yet TCRdb's version contains in-frame clones alone and is incomplete. There are about 110,000 clones in the sample; almost 85% occur only once, and around 6.2% lies in the top ten. Sequences were obtained from blood. This chain joins TRBV28 and TRBJ1-4; D uncertain. This TCR was sampled from a man aged 18 to 30 in good health. In nucleotides, the CDR3 is TGTGCCAGCTTTAGCGGTGAAAAACTGTTTTTT. Protein sequence: CASFSGEKLFF.